This T cell receptor (beta chain) was recorded in a study of CD8 T cells in Susac syndrome. CDR3 length equals 13 residues. CDR1 is LNHDA and CDR2 is SQIVND in the germline V gene (reference sequence). Trimming removed 5 bases at V and 8 bases at J, with 15 bases between. The authors reverse transcribed roughly 0.5 to 1 ug RNA with random hexamers. TCRdb re-called the immunoSEQ multiplex PCR reads through MiXCR, storing one row per CDR3 protein. This table holds about 200,000 distinct CDR3 sequences, 90% to 95% found once. This receptor was identified in a human donor with multiple sclerosis. This sequence joins TRBV19 and TRBJ1-2; the D is unclear. Material for sequencing was CD4+ T cells from PBMCs. DNA of the CDR3: TGTGCCAGTAGTCTCTCTATGGTTAGCGGCTACACCTTC. Protein: CASSLSMVSGYTF.